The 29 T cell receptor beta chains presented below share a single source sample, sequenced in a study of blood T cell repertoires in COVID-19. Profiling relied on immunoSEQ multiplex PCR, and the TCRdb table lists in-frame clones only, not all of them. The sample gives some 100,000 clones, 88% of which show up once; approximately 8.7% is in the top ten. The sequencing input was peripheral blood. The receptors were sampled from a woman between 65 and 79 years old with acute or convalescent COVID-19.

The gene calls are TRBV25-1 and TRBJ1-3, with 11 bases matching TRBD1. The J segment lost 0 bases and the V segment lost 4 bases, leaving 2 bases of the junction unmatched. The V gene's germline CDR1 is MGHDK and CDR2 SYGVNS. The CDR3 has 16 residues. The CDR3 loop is CASSAGTGGSGNTIYF. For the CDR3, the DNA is TGTGCCAGCAGTGCCGGGACAGGGGGCTCTGGAAACACCATATATTTT.

CDR3 DNA sequence: TGCGCCAGCAGCTTTAGGACAGGGTCCCACGAGCAGTACTTC. Translating gives CASSFRTGSHEQYF. The V and J genes are TRBV5-1 and TRBJ2-7; 8 nucleotides align to TRBD1. Trimming at V came to 2 bases and at J to 5 bases, leaving 6 bases not matched to a gene. This CDR3 is 14 amino acids long. CDR1 is SGHRS, CDR2 YFSETQ, per germline.

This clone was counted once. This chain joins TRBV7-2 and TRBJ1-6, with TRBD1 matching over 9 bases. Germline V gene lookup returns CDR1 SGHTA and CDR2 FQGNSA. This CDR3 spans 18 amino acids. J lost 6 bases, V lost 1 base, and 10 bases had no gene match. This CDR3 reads CASSLGVYGTGSNSPLHF. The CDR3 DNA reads TGTGCCAGCAGCTTAGGTGTATATGGGACAGGGAGTAATTCACCCCTCCACTTT. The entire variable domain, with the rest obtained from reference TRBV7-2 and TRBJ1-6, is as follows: GAGVSQSPSNKVTEKGKDVELRCDPISGHTALYWYRQSLGQGLEFLIYFQGNSAPDKSGLPSDRFSAERTGGSVSTLTIQRTQQEDSAVYLCASSLGVYGTGSNSPLHFGNGTRLTVT.

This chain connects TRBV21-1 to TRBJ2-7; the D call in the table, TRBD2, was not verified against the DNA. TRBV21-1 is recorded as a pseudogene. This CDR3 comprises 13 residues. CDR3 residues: CASSKGEDLEQYF. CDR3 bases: TGTGCCAGCAGCAAAGGCGAAGATTTGGAGCAGTACTTC.

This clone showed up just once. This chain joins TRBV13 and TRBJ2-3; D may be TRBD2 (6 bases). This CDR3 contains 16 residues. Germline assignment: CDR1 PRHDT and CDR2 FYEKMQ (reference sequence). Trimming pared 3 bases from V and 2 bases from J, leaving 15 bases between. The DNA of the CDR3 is TGTGCCAGCAGCTTTCCCTCGGGGCGGGACACAGATACGCAGTATTTT. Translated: CASSFPSGRDTDTQYF. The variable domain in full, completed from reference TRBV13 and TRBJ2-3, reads AAGVIQSPRHLIKEKRETATLKCYPIPRHDTVYWYQQGPGQDPQFLISFYEKMQSDKGSIPDRFSAQQFSDYHSELNMSSLELGDSALYFCASSFPSGRDTDTQYFGPGTRLTVL.

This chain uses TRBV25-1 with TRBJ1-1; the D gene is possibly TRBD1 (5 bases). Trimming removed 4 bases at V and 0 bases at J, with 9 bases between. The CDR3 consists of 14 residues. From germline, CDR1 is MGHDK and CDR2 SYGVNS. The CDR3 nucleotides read TGTGCCAGCAGTGTTTACAGGTTGAACACTGAAGCTTTCTTT. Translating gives CASSVYRLNTEAFF.

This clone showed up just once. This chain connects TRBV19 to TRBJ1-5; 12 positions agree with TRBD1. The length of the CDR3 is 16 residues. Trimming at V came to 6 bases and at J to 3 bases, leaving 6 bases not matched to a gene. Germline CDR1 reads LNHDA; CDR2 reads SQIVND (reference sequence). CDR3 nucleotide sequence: TGTGCCAGTAGCCCCTGGGACAGGGGGCCCAATCAGCCCCAGCATTTT. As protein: CASSPWDRGPNQPQHF.

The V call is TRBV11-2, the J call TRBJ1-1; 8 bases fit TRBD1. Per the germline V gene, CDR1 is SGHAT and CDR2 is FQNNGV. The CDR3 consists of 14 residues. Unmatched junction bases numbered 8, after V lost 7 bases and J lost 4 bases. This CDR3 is CASTPTGASTEAFF. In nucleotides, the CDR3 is TGTGCCAGCACTCCGACAGGGGCGAGCACTGAAGCTTTCTTT. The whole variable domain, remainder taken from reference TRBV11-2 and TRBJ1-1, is EAGVAQSPRYKIIEKRQSVAFWCNPISGHATLYWYQQILGQGPKLLIQFQNNGVVDDSQLPKDRFSAERLKGVDSTLKIQPAKLEDSAVYLCASTPTGASTEAFFGQGTRLTVV.

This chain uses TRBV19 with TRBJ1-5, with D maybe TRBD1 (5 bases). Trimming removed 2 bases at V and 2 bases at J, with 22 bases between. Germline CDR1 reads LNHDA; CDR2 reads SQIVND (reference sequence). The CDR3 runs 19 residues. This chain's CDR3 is CASSILSLGREVRNQPQHF. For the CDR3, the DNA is TGTGCCAGTAGTATACTTTCTTTGGGCAGGGAGGTTCGCAATCAGCCCCAGCATTTT.

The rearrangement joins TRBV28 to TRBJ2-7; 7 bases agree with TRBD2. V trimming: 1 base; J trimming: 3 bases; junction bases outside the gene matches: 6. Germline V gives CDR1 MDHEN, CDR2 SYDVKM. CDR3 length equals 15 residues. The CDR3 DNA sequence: TGTGCCAGCAGTTTATCCCTTAGCGGGCACTACGAGCAGTACTTC. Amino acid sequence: CASSLSLSGHYEQYF. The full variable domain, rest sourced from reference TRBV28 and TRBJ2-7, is DVKVTQSSRYLVKRTGEKVFLECVQDMDHENMFWYRQDPGLGLRLIYFSYDVKMKEKGDIPEGYSVSREKKERFSLILESASTNQTSMYLCASSLSLSGHYEQYFGPGTRLTVT.

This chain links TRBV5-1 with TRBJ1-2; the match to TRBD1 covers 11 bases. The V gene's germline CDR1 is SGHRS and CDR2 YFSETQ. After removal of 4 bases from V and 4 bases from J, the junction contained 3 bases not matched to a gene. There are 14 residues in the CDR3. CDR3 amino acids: CASSPGQGAYGYTF. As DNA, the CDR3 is TGCGCCAGCAGCCCAGGACAGGGGGCCTATGGCTACACCTTC.

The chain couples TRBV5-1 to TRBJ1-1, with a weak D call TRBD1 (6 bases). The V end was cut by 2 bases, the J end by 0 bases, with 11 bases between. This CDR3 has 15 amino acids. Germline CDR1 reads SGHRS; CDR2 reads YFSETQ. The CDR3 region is CASSLGTSMNTEAFF. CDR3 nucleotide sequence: TGCGCCAGCAGCTTAGGGACATCCATGAACACTGAAGCTTTCTTT. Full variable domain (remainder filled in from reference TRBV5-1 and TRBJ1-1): KAGVTQTPRYLIKTRGQQVTLSCSPISGHRSVSWYQQTPGQGLQFLFEYFSETQRNKGNFPGRFSGRQFSNSRSEMNVSTLELGDSALYLCASSLGTSMNTEAFFGQGTRLTVV.

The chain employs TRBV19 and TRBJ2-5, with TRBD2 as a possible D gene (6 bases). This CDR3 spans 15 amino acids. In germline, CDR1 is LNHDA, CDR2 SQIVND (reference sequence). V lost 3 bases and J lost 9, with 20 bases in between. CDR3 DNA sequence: TGTGCCAGTAGTATCCAAAGGGGAGGAGAGACGGCCCAGTACTTC. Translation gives CASSIQRGGETAQYF.

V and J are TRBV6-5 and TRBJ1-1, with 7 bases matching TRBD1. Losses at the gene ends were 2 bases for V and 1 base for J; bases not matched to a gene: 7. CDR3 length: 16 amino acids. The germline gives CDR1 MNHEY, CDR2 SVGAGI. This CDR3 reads CASSYRTGDANTEAFF. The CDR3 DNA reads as TGTGCCAGCAGTTACCGCACAGGGGACGCGAACACTGAAGCTTTCTTT.

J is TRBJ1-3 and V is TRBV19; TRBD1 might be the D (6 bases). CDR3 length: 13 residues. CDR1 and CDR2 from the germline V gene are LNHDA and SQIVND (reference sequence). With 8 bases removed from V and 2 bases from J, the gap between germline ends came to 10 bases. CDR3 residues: CASATGPGNTIYF. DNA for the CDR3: TGTGCCAGTGCGACAGGTCCTGGAAACACCATATATTTT.

The CDR3, as DNA: TGTGCCAGTAACCCAACGACAGCATATAATTCACCCCTCCACTTT. Translation: CASNPTTAYNSPLHF. The rearrangement joins TRBV19 to TRBJ1-6, with D possibly matching TRBD1 (5 bases). The CDR3 is 15 residues long. Germline V gives CDR1 LNHDA, CDR2 SQIVND (reference sequence). V shed 7 bases and J shed 4 bases, with 14 bases lying between them.

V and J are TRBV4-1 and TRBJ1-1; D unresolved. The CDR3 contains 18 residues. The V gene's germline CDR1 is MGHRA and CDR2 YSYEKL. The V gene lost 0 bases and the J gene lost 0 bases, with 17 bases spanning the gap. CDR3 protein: CASSQDLRGSSLNTEAFF. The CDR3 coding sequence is TGCGCCAGCAGCCAAGATCTTCGAGGTTCATCGCTGAACACTGAAGCTTTCTTT.

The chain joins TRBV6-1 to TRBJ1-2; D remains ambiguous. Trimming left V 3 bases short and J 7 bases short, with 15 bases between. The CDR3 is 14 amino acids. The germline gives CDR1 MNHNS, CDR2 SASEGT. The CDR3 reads CASSDTEAFSGYTF. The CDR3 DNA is TGTGCCAGCAGTGATACGGAGGCCTTTAGTGGCTACACCTTC.

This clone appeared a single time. The CDR3 spells CASSLLPGQQKLFF. The CDR3 region has the DNA TGTGCCAGCAGCTTGCTACCGGGACAGCAAAAACTGTTTTTT. The chain combines TRBV7-2 with TRBJ1-4; 7 positions agree with TRBD1. CDR3 length: 14 amino acids. Trimming at V came to 3 bases and at J to 9 bases, leaving 7 bases not matched to a gene. Per the germline V gene, CDR1 is SGHTA and CDR2 is FQGNSA.

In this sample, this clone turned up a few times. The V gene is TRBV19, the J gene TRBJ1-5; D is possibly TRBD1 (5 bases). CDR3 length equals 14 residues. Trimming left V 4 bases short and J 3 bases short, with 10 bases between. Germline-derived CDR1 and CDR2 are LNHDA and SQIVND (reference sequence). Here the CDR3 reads CASSTQAYNQPQHF. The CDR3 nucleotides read TGTGCCAGTAGTACACAGGCGTACAATCAGCCCCAGCATTTT.

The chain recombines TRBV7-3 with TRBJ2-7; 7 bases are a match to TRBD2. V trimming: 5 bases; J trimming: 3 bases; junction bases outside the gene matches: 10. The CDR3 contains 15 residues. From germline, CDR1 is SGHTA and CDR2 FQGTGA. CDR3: CASSPRGGEGYEQYF. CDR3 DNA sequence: TGTGCCAGCAGCCCTAGGGGTGGGGAGGGCTACGAGCAGTACTTC.

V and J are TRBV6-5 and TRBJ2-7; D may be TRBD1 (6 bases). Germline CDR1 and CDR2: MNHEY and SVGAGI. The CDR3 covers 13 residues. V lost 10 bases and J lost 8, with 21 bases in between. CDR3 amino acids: CATVSGAPGKQYF. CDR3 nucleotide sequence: TGTGCCACCGTATCAGGGGCCCCAGGGAAGCAGTACTTC.

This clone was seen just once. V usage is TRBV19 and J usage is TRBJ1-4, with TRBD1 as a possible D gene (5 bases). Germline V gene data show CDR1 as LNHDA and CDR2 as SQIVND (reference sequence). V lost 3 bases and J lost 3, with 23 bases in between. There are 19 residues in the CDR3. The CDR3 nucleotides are TGTGCCAGTAGTATGGGGCAGCAGGGTCTGGTTTCGGCTAATGAAAAACTGTTTTTT. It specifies CASSMGQQGLVSANEKLFF.

CDR3 sequence (DNA): TGTGCCACCAGCAGGACCGGGGTGGGAGAGGCTAATGAAAAACTGTTTTTT. Translated, it gives CATSRTGVGEANEKLFF. The V gene is TRBV15, the J gene TRBJ1-4, with D unresolved. The CDR3 loop spans 17 amino acids. CDR1 and CDR2 from the germline V gene are LNHNV and YYDKDF (reference sequence). Deletions cut 3 bases from V and 3 bases from J, with 17 bases between.

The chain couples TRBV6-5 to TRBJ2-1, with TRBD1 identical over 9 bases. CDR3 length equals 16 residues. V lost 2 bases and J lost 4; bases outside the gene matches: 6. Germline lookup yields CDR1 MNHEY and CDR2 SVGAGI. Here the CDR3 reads CASSYRPGQGYNEQFF. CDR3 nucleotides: TGTGCCAGCAGTTACCGTCCGGGACAGGGTTACAATGAGCAGTTCTTC.

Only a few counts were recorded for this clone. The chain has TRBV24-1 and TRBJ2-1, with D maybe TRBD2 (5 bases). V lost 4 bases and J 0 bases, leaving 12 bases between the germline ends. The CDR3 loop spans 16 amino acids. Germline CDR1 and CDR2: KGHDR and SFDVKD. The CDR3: CATSEPTISSYNEQFF. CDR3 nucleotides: TGTGCCACCAGTGAGCCGACTATCTCCTCCTACAATGAGCAGTTCTTC.

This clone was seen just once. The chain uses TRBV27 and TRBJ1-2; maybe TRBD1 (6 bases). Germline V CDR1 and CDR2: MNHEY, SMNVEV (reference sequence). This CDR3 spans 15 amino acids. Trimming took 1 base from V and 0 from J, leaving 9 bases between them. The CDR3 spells CASSLWAGANYGYTF. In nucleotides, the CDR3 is TGTGCCAGCAGTTTATGGGCAGGGGCTAACTATGGCTACACCTTC.

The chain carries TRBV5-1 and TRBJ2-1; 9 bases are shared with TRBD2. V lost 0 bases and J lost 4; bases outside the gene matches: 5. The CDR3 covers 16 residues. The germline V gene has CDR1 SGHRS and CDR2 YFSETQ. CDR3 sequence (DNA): TGCGCCAGCAGCTTGGCGGCGGGAGGGCCTTACAATGAGCAGTTCTTC. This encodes CASSLAAGGPYNEQFF. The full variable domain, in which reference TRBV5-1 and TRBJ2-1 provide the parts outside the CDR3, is KAGVTQTPRYLIKTRGQQVTLSCSPISGHRSVSWYQQTPGQGLQFLFEYFSETQRNKGNFPGRFSGRQFSNSRSEMNVSTLELGDSALYLCASSLAAGGPYNEQFFGPGTRLTVL.

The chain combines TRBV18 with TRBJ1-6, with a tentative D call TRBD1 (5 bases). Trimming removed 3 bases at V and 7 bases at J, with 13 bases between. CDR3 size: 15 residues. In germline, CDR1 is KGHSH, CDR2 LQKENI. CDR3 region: CASSPKRGWNSPLHF. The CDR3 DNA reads TGTGCCAGCTCACCCAAAAGGGGATGGAATTCACCCCTCCACTTT.